The 5 T cell receptor beta chains listed next were all sequenced from one sample in a study of CD8+ T cells in alopecia areata. The sequencing template was cDNA reverse transcribed from extracted RNA. The table came from immunoSEQ multiplex PCR; TCRdb's copy has only in-frame clones and leaves some out. The sample consists of about 190,000 clones, 45% to 65% of them appearing once. Treatment described: oral pan-JAK inhibitor, 5-10 mg twice daily. This sample comprised CD4+ T cells sorted from blood, obtained at week 4, from a patient treated with tofacitinib. All receptors come from a human donor with alopecia areata.

The V gene is TRBV30, the J gene TRBJ1-1; maybe TRBD1 (5 bases). V was trimmed by 2 bases and J by 4 bases, leaving 11 bases between them. The germline CDR1 and CDR2 sequences are GTSNPN and SVGIG (reference sequence). This CDR3 comprises 13 residues. The CDR3 region is CAWSNMGVTEAFF. CDR3 DNA: TGTGCCTGGAGTAACATGGGGGTCACTGAAGCTTTCTTT. The whole variable domain, filled in from reference TRBV30 and TRBJ1-1, reads SQTIHQWPATLVQPVGSPLSLECTVEGTSNPNLYWYRQAAGRGLQLLFYSVGIGQISSEVPQNLSASRPQDRQFILSSKKLLLSDSGFYLCAWSNMGVTEAFFGQGTRLTVV.

The chain is built from TRBV6-5 and TRBJ1-2; unclear D gene. Germline lookup yields CDR1 MNHEY and CDR2 SVGAGI. V was shortened by 7 bases and J by 5 bases, with 14 bases between the two germline ends. There are 13 residues in the CDR3. For the CDR3, the DNA is TGTGCCAGCACCCTAGGCCCTAGGTATGGCTACACCTTC. Amino acid sequence: CASTLGPRYGYTF.

This chain connects TRBV11-2 to TRBJ2-2; D not certain. With 3 bases removed from V and 2 bases from J, the gap between germline ends came to 7 bases. The germline V gene has CDR1 SGHAT and CDR2 FQNNGV. This CDR3 is 14 amino acids long. The CDR3 region has the DNA TGTGCCAGCAGCTTGAACAGAAACACCGGGGAGCTGTTTTTT. Encoded protein: CASSLNRNTGELFF.

The chain combines TRBV30 with TRBJ2-7; D is unclear. CDR3 length equals 13 residues. From germline, CDR1 is GTSNPN and CDR2 SVGIG (reference sequence). Trimming stripped 0 bases from V and 4 bases from J, with 10 bases between. Written as DNA, the CDR3 is TGTGCCTGGAGTGTACCAGGCAGGTACGAGCAGTACTTC. Its protein is CAWSVPGRYEQYF.

The chain has TRBV29-1 and TRBJ2-6; D is ambiguous. Trimming took off 7 bases at V and 2 bases at J, with 9 bases between the two ends. Per germline, CDR1 SQVTM and CDR2 ANQGSEA. This CDR3 region has 13 residues. The CDR3: CSARSAGANVLTF. In DNA form, the CDR3 reads TGCAGCGCACGGTCGGCTGGGGCCAACGTCCTGACTTTC.